Listed below are T cell receptor beta chains from one sample, sequenced in a study of human T cells and chemical hapten exposure. TCRdb fed the RACE reads into MiXCR, producing one record per CDR3 protein. The sample holds about 84,000 distinct CDR3 sequences, 10% seen once. Specimen: whole blood, collected in connection with sensitization to the hapten diphenylcyclopropenone (DPC). All receptors derive from a woman between 45 and 65 years old with alopecia areata. Some clones in this sample may be carry-over from other donors' samples. CDR3s include the opening cysteine and the closing phenylalanine or tryptophan. The D gene is left open where the match is weak. Where a row states a size, it is once, few, many or the class of an expanded clone; other rows omit it.

TRBD2	NA	14	TRBV29-1	TRBJ2-1	CSVDSASGYLEQFF	TGCAGCGTTGATTCGGCTAGCGGCTATCTCGAGCAGTTCTTC
NA	NA	16	TRBV12-2	TRBJ1-1	CASRLEPRARVAEAFF	TGTGCAAGTCGCTTAGAACCCCGGGCGAGGGTGGCTGAAGCTTTCTTT
TRBD1	many	13	TRBV3-1	TRBJ1-2	CASSRGQGSGYTF	TGTGCCAGCAGCAGGGGACAGGGGAGCGGCTACACCTTC
NA	many	16	TRBV7-9	TRBJ2-2	CASSSIFGGPTGELFF	TGTGCCAGCAGCTCCATCTTTGGGGGCCCGACCGGGGAGCTGTTTTTT
TRBD2	NA	16	TRBV12-5	TRBJ2-1	CASGSPLAGGFNEQFF	TGTGCTAGTGGTTCCCCTCTAGCGGGAGGGTTTAATGAGCAGTTCTTC
NA	many	12	TRBV20-1	TRBJ1-5	CSARGGNQPQHF	TGCAGTGCTAGAGGGGGTAATCAGCCCCAGCATTTT
NA	many	16	TRBV7-6	TRBJ2-7	CASSLESAGVFGEQYF	TGTGCCAGCAGCTTAGAATCCGCAGGCGTCTTTGGCGAGCAGTACTTC
TRBD2	few	16	TRBV7-8	TRBJ2-3	CASSGDLADYTDTQYF	TGTGCCAGCAGCGGGGATCTAGCGGACTACACAGATACGCAGTATTTT
TRBD2	many	16	TRBV3-1	TRBJ2-5	CASSLGLAGTQETQYF	TGTGCCAGCAGCCTGGGACTAGCGGGGACACAAGAGACCCAGTACTTC
NA	many	13	TRBV6-4	TRBJ1-5	CASSDGLDQPQHF	TGTGCCAGCAGTGACGGGCTAGATCAGCCCCAGCATTTT